The 13 T cell receptor beta chains below were found in one sample sequenced in a study. TCRdb processed the RT-PCR reads anew with MiXCR; each CDR3 protein has one entry. Altogether hundreds of thousands of distinct CDR3 sequences are present, more than 13% being singletons, with the ten largest covering roughly 4%. Input material: memory CD4+ T cells from blood. The receptors were gathered from a female donor in good health, serving as a healthy control.

This sequence joins TRBV20-1 and TRBJ1-1; no firm D call. Germline CDR1 DFQATT, CDR2 SNEGSKA (reference sequence). The ends were cut back, 3 bases at V and 8 bases at J, with 10 bases in the middle. The CDR3 length is 11 residues. CDR3 residues: CSARVFDEAFF. CDR3 sequence (DNA): TGCAGTGCTAGGGTATTTGACGAAGCTTTCTTT.

This clonotype was observed a handful of times. The chain joins TRBV20-1 to TRBJ2-1, with D perhaps assigned TRBD1 or TRBD2 (5 bases each). Trimming left V 7 bases short and J 2 bases short, with 12 bases between. CDR3 length: 13 amino acids. CDR1 and CDR2 from the germline V gene are DFQATT and SNEGSKA (reference sequence). CDR3 sequence (DNA): TGCAGTGTCCCGGGACGGACCTACAATGAGCAGTTCTTC. This gives the protein CSVPGRTYNEQFF.

Only a few counts were recorded for this clonotype. The V gene is TRBV20-1, the J gene TRBJ2-1, with D hard to call. The CDR3 consists of 12 residues. Germline CDR1 DFQATT, CDR2 SNEGSKA (reference sequence). The CDR3: CSYRPAAHEQFF. The DNA of the CDR3 is TGCAGCTACCGACCCGCCGCCCATGAGCAGTTCTTC.

This clonotype was observed many times. The CDR3 sequence is CSVEAPAVYGYTF. Here the CDR3 DNA reads TGCAGCGTGGAGGCGCCGGCGGTCTATGGCTACACCTTC. The chain is built from TRBV29-1 and TRBJ1-2; D ambiguous. V lost 6 bases and J 4 bases, leaving 15 bases between the germline ends. Germline assignment: CDR1 SQVTM and CDR2 ANQGSEA. The length of the CDR3 is 13 residues.

This clonotype was picked up a small number of times. The chain joins TRBV6-5 to TRBJ2-5, with 10 bases identical to TRBD2. The germline CDR1 and CDR2 sequences are MNHEY and SVGAGI. The CDR3 is made up of 18 amino acids. The ends lost 2 bases at V and 4 bases at J; junction bases unmatched: 13. The CDR3, as DNA: TGTGCCAGCAGTTACAGGCCGCCTAGCGGGGGTCATAGAGAGACCCAGTACTTC. Protein: CASSYRPPSGGHRETQYF.

The chain uses TRBV28 and TRBJ2-7; 9 bases match TRBD1. From germline, CDR1 is MDHEN and CDR2 SYDVKM. J was trimmed by 0 bases and V by 6 bases; bases with no gene match: 9. The CDR3 loop spans 16 amino acids. Here the CDR3 DNA reads TGTGCCAGCAGGGTAGCCGGGACAGGGAGCTCCTACGAGCAGTACTTC. Amino acid sequence: CASRVAGTGSSYEQYF.

The table lists this clonotype with a few counts. The chain recombines TRBV12-3 or TRBV12-4 with TRBJ1-1; D is unresolved. The V end was cut by 7 bases, the J end by 1 base, with 10 bases between. This CDR3 is built from 13 residues. The CDR3 region is CASTTRANTEAFF. CDR3 DNA sequence: TGTGCCAGCACCACAAGGGCGAACACTGAAGCTTTCTTT.

This sequence joins TRBV6-5 and TRBJ1-2; perhaps TRBD1 as D (5 bases). This CDR3 comprises 13 residues. The V end was cut by 2 bases, the J end by 9 bases, with 13 bases between. Germline values: CDR1 MNHEY, CDR2 SVGAGI. The CDR3 bases are TGTGCCAGCAGTTACGGTCGGGGGGAGAGCTACACCTTC. It encodes CASSYGRGESYTF.

This clonotype was observed a few times. The rearrangement links TRBV5-1 to TRBJ2-5, with D maybe TRBD1 (6 bases). The CDR3 is 14 residues long. Germline CDR1 is SGHRS and CDR2 is YFSETQ. V lost 4 bases, J lost 2 bases, and 12 bases lay in between. In DNA, the CDR3 is TGCGCCAGCAGCCCAGGACAGCTTCAAGAGACCCAGTACTTC. Translating it yields CASSPGQLQETQYF. The variable domain in full, completed from reference TRBV5-1 and TRBJ2-5, reads KAGVTQTPRYLIKTRGQQVTLSCSPISGHRSVSWYQQTPGQGLQFLFEYFSETQRNKGNFPGRFSGRQFSNSRSEMNVSTLELGDSALYLCASSPGQLQETQYFGPGTRLLVL.

The rearrangement links TRBV18 to TRBJ2-5; weak D call: TRBD2 (5 bases). Germline values: CDR1 KGHSH, CDR2 LQKENI. CDR3 length equals 15 residues. Trimming took off 0 bases at V and 0 bases at J, with 8 bases between the two ends. The CDR3 nucleotides are TGTGCCAGCTCACCACCGAGGAGGAACCAAGAGACCCAGTACTTC. Protein product: CASSPPRRNQETQYF.

The V and J genes are TRBV12-3 or TRBV12-4 and TRBJ2-2, with D tentatively TRBD1 (5 bases). This CDR3 region has 14 residues. V was pared by 5 bases and J by 6 bases, with 13 bases between. CDR3 sequence: CASSPPRDSGELFF. The CDR3 DNA reads TGTGCCAGCAGTCCGCCCAGGGATTCCGGGGAGCTGTTTTTT.

This clonotype was seen repeatedly, ten times or more. The V gene is TRBV6-5, the J gene TRBJ2-7; 13 positions agree with TRBD2. The CDR3 runs to 14 residues. Looked up from germline, CDR1 is MNHEY and CDR2 is SVGAGI. V was clipped by 5 bases and J by 5 bases; unmatched bases: 3. This CDR3 is CASSRTSGSNEQYF. DNA for the CDR3: TGTGCCAGCAGTCGGACTAGCGGGAGTAACGAGCAGTACTTC.

This clonotype was picked up many times. This rearrangement joins TRBV6-5 to TRBJ1-4, with TRBD1 matching 10 bases. V lost 10 bases, J lost 7 bases, and 9 bases stayed unmatched. The CDR3 length is 14 residues. Germline V lookup: CDR1 MNHEY, CDR2 SVGAGI. The CDR3 reads CATRDRGFGEKLFF. The CDR3 DNA follows: TGTGCCACCCGGGACAGGGGATTTGGTGAAAAACTGTTTTTT.